These 25 T cell receptor beta chains were sequenced from one sample in a study of T cell responses to AZD1222 COVID-19 vaccine. Clones were read by immunoSEQ multiplex PCR, and TCRdb kept only the in-frame ones, dropping some. The table records 130,000 to 150,000 clones, under 95% of them present only once. The sequenced sample was peripheral blood, obtained on day 0 of AZD1222 vaccination. All receptors derive from an adult in good health.

The CDR3 spells CASSLLAGPNYGYTF. The CDR3 DNA reads as TGCGCCAGCAGCTTGTTGGCGGGTCCTAACTATGGCTACACCTTC. The chain is built from TRBV5-1 and TRBJ1-2; D is ambiguous. The CDR3 is 15 residues long. The germline gives CDR1 SGHRS, CDR2 YFSETQ. Trimming cost V 1 base and J 0 bases, with 10 bases left between them.

The chain joins TRBV10-3 to TRBJ1-5; possibly TRBD1 for D (5 bases). V was cut by 9 bases and J by 5 bases, with 11 bases left in between. CDR3 length equals 12 residues. Germline-derived CDR1 and CDR2 are ENHRY and SYGVKD. The CDR3 reads CAIGVSDQPQHF. CDR3 in DNA: TGTGCCATAGGGGTATCGGATCAGCCCCAGCATTTT.

The J gene is TRBJ1-1, the V gene TRBV27, with D unclear. V was cut by 3 bases and J by 3 bases, with 8 bases left in between. Germline lookup yields CDR1 MNHEY and CDR2 SMNVEV (reference sequence). The length of the CDR3 is 13 residues. The CDR3 sequence is CASSLLADTEAFF. The CDR3 DNA reads TGTGCCAGCAGTTTGTTGGCGGACACTGAAGCTTTCTTT.

In this sample, this clone turned up once. V is TRBV5-6 and J is TRBJ2-7, with D uncertain. The germline gives CDR1 SGHDT, CDR2 YYEEEE. The CDR3 is 13 amino acids. Trimming cost V 1 base and J 4 bases, with 9 bases left between them. The DNA for the CDR3 is TGTGCCAGCAGCTTGAAGGTTAGGTACGAGCAGTACTTC. It yields the protein CASSLKVRYEQYF.

This sequence joins TRBV18 and TRBJ1-1; possible D gene TRBD1, 5 bases. In germline, CDR1 is KGHSH, CDR2 LQKENI. The CDR3 spans 14 residues. The V and J ends lost 5 bases and 1 base respectively, with 11 bases between them. DNA of the CDR3: TGTGCCAGCTCAAAAGATAGGGGGAACACTGAAGCTTTCTTT. It yields the protein CASSKDRGNTEAFF.

The chain recombines TRBV9 with TRBJ2-2; unclear D gene. The germline CDR1 and CDR2 sequences are SGDLS and YYNGEE. V was clipped by 4 bases and J by 3 bases, with 4 bases between them. The CDR3 extends over 12 amino acids. CDR3 region: CASSLHTGELFF. Here the CDR3 DNA reads TGTGCCAGCAGCTTACACACCGGGGAGCTGTTTTTT.

The genes are TRBV15 and TRBJ1-5; tentative D call: TRBD1 (5 bases). Germline loops: CDR1 LNHNV, CDR2 YYDKDF (reference sequence). This CDR3 contains 16 residues. Between the trimmed V and J ends, which lost 3 bases and 4 bases, there was a span of 16 bases. The CDR3 coding sequence is TGTGCCACCAGCAGCCGTACTACAGGTGGGAATCAGCCCCAGCATTTT. Translated, it gives CATSSRTTGGNQPQHF. Full variable domain (remainder filled in from reference TRBV15 and TRBJ1-5): DAMVIQNPRYQVTQFGKPVTLSCSQTLNHNVMYWYQQKSSQAPKLLFHYYDKDFNNEADTPDNFQSRRPNTSFCFLDIRSPGLGDTAMYLCATSSRTTGGNQPQHFGDGTRLSIL.

The gene calls are TRBV21-1 and TRBJ2-5; TRBD2 is the table's D call and was not checked against the DNA. TRBV21-1 is a pseudogene segment. The CDR3 has 17 residues. The CDR3 reads CASSKPGLAGRDGDQYF. The CDR3 coding sequence is TGTGCCAGCAGCAAACCGGGACTAGCGGGAAGAGACGGCGACCAGTACTTC.

V and J are TRBV29-1 and TRBJ1-5; TRBD1 matches 10 bases. This CDR3 has 16 amino acids. Germline CDR1 and CDR2: SQVTM and ANQGSEA. V lost 1 base and J lost 8; bases outside the gene matches: 11. CDR3 sequence reads: CSVEAAAGQGKKPQHF. The DNA for the CDR3 is TGCAGCGTTGAAGCTGCGGCGGGACAGGGGAAGAAGCCCCAGCATTTT.

CDR3 amino acids: CASSLGGGRGYTF. The CDR3 coding sequence is TGTGCCAGCAGCCTCGGGGGAGGACGCGGCTACACCTTC. The chain carries TRBV6-2 or TRBV6-3 and TRBJ1-2; D is possibly TRBD1 (5 bases). The CDR3 sequence is 13 residues long. The V and J ends lost 6 bases and 8 bases respectively, with 16 bases between them. Germline CDR1 MNHEY, CDR2 SVGEGT.

The V call is TRBV7-8, the J call TRBJ2-1, with D possibly matching TRBD2 (6 bases). The CDR3 loop spans 14 amino acids. CDR1 is SGHVS and CDR2 is FQNEAQ in the germline V gene. V was clipped by 2 bases and J by 6 bases, with 11 bases between them. In nucleotides, the CDR3 is TGTGCCAGCAGCTTATCCACTAGCAGCAATGAGCAGTTCTTC. Amino acids: CASSLSTSSNEQFF. Full variable domain (rest looked up from reference TRBV7-8 and TRBJ2-1): GAGVSQSPRYKVAKRGQDVALRCDPISGHVSLFWYQQALGQGPEFLTYFQNEAQLDKSGLPSDRFFAERPEGSVSTLKIQRTQQEDSAVYLCASSLSTSSNEQFFGPGTRLTVL.

The chain couples TRBV2 to TRBJ2-2, with D possibly being TRBD1 (5 bases). Germline V CDR1 and CDR2: SNHLY, FYNNEI. The CDR3 sequence is 14 residues long. Trimming took off 6 bases at V and 1 base at J, with 9 bases between the two ends. CDR3 residues: CASRITGNTGELFF. DNA of the CDR3: TGTGCCAGCAGGATTACAGGGAACACCGGGGAGCTGTTTTTT.

The gene calls are TRBV9 and TRBJ2-7; TRBD1 agrees at 8 bases. From germline, CDR1 is SGDLS and CDR2 YYNGEE. The V gene end was trimmed by 3 bases and the J gene end by 6 bases; junction bases not matched to a gene: 5. The CDR3 length is 13 residues. The CDR3 bases are TGTGCCAGCAGCGAAAAAGACAGGGGCGAGCAGTACTTC. Translated: CASSEKDRGEQYF. The entire variable domain, with the rest obtained from reference TRBV9 and TRBJ2-7, is as follows: DSGVTQTPKHLITATGQRVTLRCSPRSGDLSVYWYQQSLDQGLQFLIQYYNGEERAKGNILERFSAQQFPDLHSELNLSSLELGDSALYFCASSEKDRGEQYFGPGTRLTVT.

This clone was found once. This chain joins TRBV19 and TRBJ1-6; unclear D gene. Germline V gene lookup returns CDR1 LNHDA and CDR2 SQIVND (reference sequence). This CDR3 comprises 13 residues. V lost 2 bases and J lost 1, with 0 bases in between. CDR3 sequence reads: CASSISYNSPLHF. The DNA of the CDR3 is TGTGCCAGTAGTATATCCTATAATTCACCCCTCCACTTT.

The chain links TRBV7-9 to TRBJ1-4; 12 nucleotides align to TRBD1. This CDR3 contains 19 residues. V was clipped by 5 bases and J by 6 bases; unmatched bases: 16. Germline assignment: CDR1 SEHNR and CDR2 FQNEAQ (reference sequence). CDR3 DNA: TGTGCCAGCAGCCCAGTGAGGGGGACAGGGGGCGTCAGGGATGAAAAACTGTTTTTT. As protein: CASSPVRGTGGVRDEKLFF.

This clone was observed a single time. The rearrangement uses TRBV28 and TRBJ2-7, with D perhaps matching TRBD1 (5 bases). Trimming left V 6 bases short and J 2 bases short, with 8 bases between. This CDR3 region has 12 residues. Germline V gene sequence: CDR1 MDHEN, CDR2 SYDVKM. The CDR3 DNA sequence: TGTGCCAGCAGGTACAGGACCTACGAGCAGTACTTC. Encoded protein: CASRYRTYEQYF.

The chain uses TRBV11-2 and TRBJ2-1; the match to TRBD2 covers 11 bases. In germline, CDR1 is SGHAT, CDR2 FQNNGV. CDR3 length: 19 amino acids. V was clipped by 1 base and J by 0 bases; unmatched bases: 8. The CDR3 sequence is CASSLGTRLAGSSYNEQFF. The DNA of the CDR3 is TGTGCCAGCAGCTTAGGAACAAGACTAGCGGGGAGCTCCTACAATGAGCAGTTCTTC.

The rearrangement uses TRBV28 and TRBJ2-7; TRBD1 agrees at 11 bases. V lost 5 bases, J lost 6 bases, and 3 bases stayed unmatched. Germline lookup yields CDR1 MDHEN and CDR2 SYDVKM. The CDR3 is made up of 13 amino acids. CDR3 nucleotides: TGTGCCAGCAGTAGGACAGGGGGCAGCGAGCAGTACTTC. Translating it yields CASSRTGGSEQYF.

DNA of the CDR3: TGTGCCAGCAGCCCCAGGGGGATGGAGCCCCAGCATTTT. Translating gives CASSPRGMEPQHF. The chain employs TRBV5-6 and TRBJ1-5, with 7 positions matching TRBD1. The CDR3 loop spans 13 amino acids. CDR1 SGHDT and CDR2 YYEEEE come from the germline V gene. V shed 4 bases, J shed 8 bases, and the junction held 6 bases outside the gene matches.

J is TRBJ2-1 and V is TRBV7-3; 8 nucleotides agree with TRBD2. The CDR3 is 14 residues long. Per the germline V gene, CDR1 is SGHTA and CDR2 is FQGTGA. Trimming removed 2 bases from V and 7 bases from J; junction bases left unmatched: 4. CDR3 region: CASSLGGTSNEQFF. The CDR3 nucleotides read TGTGCCAGCAGCTTAGGGGGGACTAGTAATGAGCAGTTCTTC. Full variable domain (remainder filled in from reference TRBV7-3 and TRBJ2-1): GAGVSQTPSNKVTEKGKYVELRCDPISGHTALYWYRQSLGQGPEFLIYFQGTGAADDSGLPNDRFFAVRPEGSVSTLKIQRTERGDSAVYLCASSLGGTSNEQFFGPGTRLTVL.

The genes are TRBV7-2 and TRBJ2-7; D unresolved. The germline V gene has CDR1 SGHTA and CDR2 FQGNSA. The CDR3 runs 14 residues. V was pared by 2 bases and J by 4 bases, with 12 bases between. In DNA form, the CDR3 reads TGTGCCAGCAGCTTAAAGGCGGTTGGTTACGAGCAGTACTTC. It translates to CASSLKAVGYEQYF.

This clone was counted a single time. The J gene is TRBJ1-5, the V gene TRBV28; D ambiguous. The CDR3 spans 15 residues. The germline CDR1 and CDR2 sequences are MDHEN and SYDVKM. Deletions cut 8 bases from V and 0 bases from J, with 14 bases between. The CDR3 spells CASSIGGHSNQPQHF. The CDR3 DNA sequence: TGTGCCAGCTCCATTGGAGGCCATAGCAATCAGCCCCAGCATTTT.

This chain links TRBV7-9 with TRBJ1-3; 8 nucleotides line up with TRBD1. The CDR3 contains 18 residues. Germline values: CDR1 SEHNR, CDR2 FQNEAQ (reference sequence). J gave up 4 bases and V 4 bases, and 15 bases lay outside the gene matches. The CDR3 nucleotides are TGTGCCAGCAGCTCTTCCACCAGGGGGCTATCGCACGGAAACACCATATATTTT. This sequence encodes CASSSSTRGLSHGNTIYF.

The chain carries TRBV9 and TRBJ2-1; 9 bases are shared with TRBD2. Looked up from germline, CDR1 is SGDLS and CDR2 is YYNGEE. The trim removed 0 bases at V and 5 bases at J, leaving 6 bases unmatched. The CDR3 consists of 16 residues. This CDR3 reads CASSVAASGVNNEQFF. The CDR3, as DNA: TGTGCCAGCAGCGTAGCGGCTAGCGGGGTTAACAATGAGCAGTTCTTC.

The chain combines TRBV7-3 with TRBJ1-1; the D gene is possibly TRBD1 (6 bases). CDR3 length: 17 amino acids. CDR1 is SGHTA, CDR2 FQGTGA, per germline. The ends were cut back, 0 bases at V and 0 bases at J, with 14 bases in the middle. The CDR3 DNA reads TGTGCCAGCAGCTTAACGTCGGGGGGCCTTATGAACACTGAAGCTTTCTTT. This encodes CASSLTSGGLMNTEAFF.